Included here is one T cell receptor beta chain sequence, with context. The data stem from a study of tissue T cells after allogeneic stem cell transplantation. As for the study in general: Where cell numbers permitted, CD3+ T cells were sorted from preserved blood and marrow.

Some clones are missing from TCRdb's copy, which holds only in-frame ones; the method was immunoSEQ multiplex PCR. The sample lists tens of thousands of clones, over 85% occurring once. Per the germline V gene, CDR1 is MNHEY and CDR2 is SVGEGT. CDR3 length equals 19 residues. After removal of 0 bases from V and 4 bases from J, the junction contained 11 bases not matched to a gene. The sequence was collected from a woman aged 35 to 70 who later had graft-versus-host disease after an allogeneic stem cell transplant. This specimen was blood, taken before transplantation. The genes are TRBV6-2 or TRBV6-3 and TRBJ2-3; TRBD2 aligns across 12 bases. The CDR3 loop is CASSYSIWSLAGGSDTQYF. Here the CDR3 DNA reads TGTGCCAGCAGTTACTCGATTTGGTCCCTAGCGGGAGGGTCAGATACGCAGTATTTT.